These T cell receptor beta chains were read from a single sample in a study of blood T cell repertoires in COVID-19. The table came from immunoSEQ multiplex PCR; TCRdb's copy has only in-frame clones and leaves some out. In the table there are roughly 50,000 clones, more than 80% of which are singletons. Material: peripheral blood. The receptors shown here come from a human donor in a cohort sampled during active COVID-19. Both conserved end residues are part of each CDR3. A D gene is named only where the DNA matches it firmly. The size of a clone is reported for some rows only, either as once, few or many, or as a class for expanded clones.

j_gene | d_gene | v_gene | abundance | CDR3aa
TRBJ1-6 | NA | TRBV19 | NA | CASSWGGLDSPLHF
TRBJ2-2 | TRBD1 | TRBV24-1 | NA | CATSDPGDRGDNTGELFF
TRBJ2-3 | TRBD1 | TRBV5-1 | NA | CASGQGYTDTQYF
TRBJ1-6 | TRBD1 | TRBV28 | NA | CASSLTGQGNSPLHF
TRBJ1-2 | NA | TRBV5-1 | NA | CASSLVKLTGIGGYTF
TRBJ2-2 | TRBD2 | TRBV5-4 | NA | CASSPAASGGGTGELFF
TRBJ2-7 | TRBD2 | TRBV27 | once | CASSSRTRTILYEQYF
TRBJ2-2 | TRBD1 | TRBV4-3 | NA | CASSPTGGQMNTGELFF
TRBJ1-1 | NA | TRBV2 | NA | CASSRQDLDTEAFF
TRBJ1-5 | NA | TRBV18 | NA | CASSPPNQPQHF
TRBJ2-3 | TRBD2 | TRBV6-2/TRBV6-3 | NA | CASSKTSGALKGPADTQYF
TRBJ1-5 | TRBD1 | TRBV6-5 | NA | CASRSGTGGNQPQHF
TRBJ2-7 | NA | TRBV7-2 | NA | CASTQDSGYEQYF
TRBJ2-5 | TRBD2 | TRBV9 | NA | CASSGTSGGIQETQYF
TRBJ1-4 | TRBD1 | TRBV23-1 | NA | CASSQGSRDRKIVAANEKLFF
TRBJ2-7 | TRBD2 | TRBV5-4 | NA | CASSLDPTSGAYEQYF
TRBJ2-3 | NA | TRBV3-1/TRBV3-2 | NA | CASSQEESAAQYF
TRBJ2-1 | NA | TRBV7-2 | NA | CASSPIQNEQFF
TRBJ2-7 | NA | TRBV7-2 | NA | CASSLNRLIPKFEQYF
TRBJ1-6 | NA | TRBV6-2/TRBV6-3 | NA | CASSYSRDGGSYNSPLHF
TRBJ1-6 | NA | TRBV29-1 | NA | CSVDSPGPLNSPLHF
TRBJ2-2 | TRBD2 | TRBV4-2 | few | CASSLRLAGGPTGELFF
TRBJ2-3 | TRBD2 | TRBV5-4 | NA | CASSYGGSRRGKDTQYF
TRBJ2-5 | TRBD2 | TRBV30 | NA | CAWSVRSGGARETQYF
TRBJ2-5 | TRBD2 | TRBV11-3 | NA | CASSREGRPQETQYF
TRBJ1-5 | NA | TRBV27 | NA | CASSPDRRALNQPQHF
TRBJ2-3 | TRBD1 | TRBV7-2 | NA | CASSLTGTGGTGPKYF
TRBJ2-7 | TRBD2 | TRBV11-2 | NA | CASSFSAGDSYEQYF
TRBJ2-7 | TRBD1 | TRBV27 | NA | CASSPSTGGPYEQYF
TRBJ2-2 | NA | TRBV11-2 | NA | CASSFATELFF
TRBJ2-3 | NA | TRBV19 | NA | CASSMGSLTDTQYF
TRBJ1-2 | TRBD1 | TRBV5-1 | NA | CASSLTSGGNYGYTF
TRBJ1-3 | NA | TRBV30 | NA | CASISGAGNTIYF
TRBJ1-2 | TRBD1 | TRBV11-2 | NA | CASSYRQGYGYTF
TRBJ2-1 | NA | TRBV6-2/TRBV6-3 | once | CASSYPAAGSNEQFF
TRBJ2-5 | TRBD2 | TRBV18 | NA | CASSVAGGPYETQYF
TRBJ2-6 | NA | TRBV25-1 | NA | CASSRGVAGANVLTF
TRBJ1-2 | NA | TRBV7-2 | NA | CASSPDRSYGYTF
TRBJ1-2 | TRBD1 | TRBV6-5 | NA | CASSLGGQRDYGYTF
TRBJ2-5 | TRBD2 | TRBV13 | NA | CASSPIGSGGRQETQYF
TRBJ1-5 | TRBD1 | TRBV24-1 | NA | CATSDSGTGGGLGQPQHF
TRBJ1-1 | NA | TRBV3-1/TRBV3-2 | NA | CASSQDLGGLSRPCLAFF
TRBJ2-1 | TRBD2 | TRBV27 | NA | CASSLGLAGGFRIAEQFF
TRBJ1-2 | TRBD1 | TRBV5-6 | NA | CASSWADRGSIGYTF
TRBJ2-3 | TRBD2 | TRBV7-8 | NA | CASSHRGGTTVSTQYF